This note documents a single T cell receptor beta chain sequence. Its antigen is as yet unknown. The junction departs from the called germline gene at one end, perhaps through a read error. The data are from a study of Graves' ophthalmopathy and Graves' hyperthyroidism. Study context: Before any treatment was given, at initial diagnosis, peripheral blood was collected. Broader study findings: An 81.08% specificity and around 90% sensitivity were achieved by a 13-signature model that separated ophthalmopathy from stable hyperthyroidism.

The V gene's germline CDR1 is MGHDK and CDR2 SYGVNS. The CDR3 runs to 19 residues. Ophthalmopathy-affected donors exhibited moderate-to-severe activity, CAS ≥3, NOSPECS ≥4, and duration under 3 months. RNA transcripts yielded amplified TCR beta CDR3 regions. HTBI primers primed a first-round RT-PCR, and a second-round multiplex PCR followed. TCRdb recomputed calls from the multiplex PCR reads with MiXCR, one row per CDR3 protein. The sample has tens of thousands of distinct CDR3 sequences, roughly half seen once. This chain uses TRBV25-1 with TRBJ2-1, with TRBD2 matching 12 bases. This TCR was sampled from an adult woman with Graves' ophthalmopathy. Material for sequencing was peripheral blood. The CDR3 DNA reads as TGTGCCAGCAGCGGACTAGCGGGGAGCAGTGGTGGTTCCTGCAATGAGCAGTTCTTC. Residues: CASSGLAGSSGGSCNEQFF.